The rows below give T cell receptor beta chains drawn from one sample of a study of CD8 T cells in ankylosing spondylitis. TCRdb used MiXCR to reprocess the 5' RACE reads, holding one entry per CDR3 protein. The sample lists about 800,000 distinct CDR3 sequences; over 9.5% were seen once. The source material was blood, either unsorted or a sorted T cell fraction (not recorded which). The receptor set was obtained from a male donor with ankylosing spondylitis. Each CDR3 is given with its conserved first and last residue. D genes are given only for firm matches.

D gene: .
V gene: TRBV20-1
J gene: TRBJ2-5
CDR3 protein: CSARDGNSAETQYF

D gene: .
V gene: TRBV7-2
J gene: TRBJ2-5
CDR3 protein: CASDPNLGARETQYF

D gene: .
V gene: TRBV4-3
J gene: TRBJ2-5
CDR3 protein: CASSQNTGLETQYF

D gene: TRBD1
V gene: TRBV18
J gene: TRBJ2-1
CDR3 protein: CASSPYRDSGNEQFF

D gene: TRBD2
V gene: TRBV4-3
J gene: TRBJ2-3
CDR3 protein: CASSQFHGLAGGPDTQYF

D gene: .
V gene: TRBV20-1
J gene: TRBJ2-5
CDR3 protein: CSARPGDHQETQYF

D gene: TRBD2
V gene: TRBV9
J gene: TRBJ2-7
CDR3 protein: CASSVGTSGTFRYEQYF

D gene: TRBD2
V gene: TRBV7-2
J gene: TRBJ2-5
CDR3 protein: CASSLPSGFKTQYF

D gene: .
V gene: TRBV5-1
J gene: TRBJ2-6
CDR3 protein: CASSWDAGANVLTF

D gene: .
V gene: TRBV29-1
J gene: TRBJ2-7
CDR3 protein: CSARTTPLNEQYF

D gene: .
V gene: TRBV12-3/TRBV12-4
J gene: TRBJ2-5
CDR3 protein: CASRNLRGGGEKTQYF

D gene: .
V gene: TRBV7-2
J gene: TRBJ2-5
CDR3 protein: CASSLGIETQYF

D gene: .
V gene: TRBV20-1
J gene: TRBJ2-3
CDR3 protein: CSATQGPDTQYF

D gene: .
V gene: TRBV7-2
J gene: TRBJ2-7
CDR3 protein: CASSSGRTFTYEQYF

D gene: .
V gene: TRBV5-6
J gene: TRBJ2-1
CDR3 protein: CASSKNPGINNEQFF

D gene: .
V gene: TRBV6-1
J gene: TRBJ1-5
CDR3 protein: CASSRISNQPQHF

D gene: TRBD1
V gene: TRBV6-5
J gene: TRBJ1-2
CDR3 protein: CASSYSILGGTYGYTF

D gene: .
V gene: TRBV12-3/TRBV12-4
J gene: TRBJ1-5
CDR3 protein: CASSDGGSNQPQHF

D gene: .
V gene: TRBV20-1
J gene: TRBJ2-5
CDR3 protein: CSARVGDLGTQYF

D gene: .
V gene: TRBV25-1
J gene: TRBJ1-2
CDR3 protein: CASSVTGFYGYTF

D gene: TRBD2
V gene: TRBV6-2/TRBV6-3
J gene: TRBJ2-2
CDR3 protein: CASSLLAGGIGELFF

D gene: TRBD2
V gene: TRBV20-1
J gene: TRBJ2-7
CDR3 protein: CSANSGGPYEQYF

D gene: .
V gene: TRBV5-1
J gene: TRBJ2-7
CDR3 protein: CASSSTGRYEQYF

D gene: .
V gene: TRBV6-5
J gene: TRBJ2-3
CDR3 protein: CASYDSTDTQYF

D gene: TRBD1
V gene: TRBV20-1
J gene: TRBJ1-1
CDR3 protein: CSARQRGQQAFF

D gene: .
V gene: TRBV20-1
J gene: TRBJ2-1
CDR3 protein: CSARVGQHNEQFF

D gene: .
V gene: TRBV6-5
J gene: TRBJ2-2
CDR3 protein: CASSYQYTGELFF

D gene: TRBD1
V gene: TRBV7-2
J gene: TRBJ1-5
CDR3 protein: CASSGGTGLGNQPQHF

D gene: .
V gene: TRBV4-2
J gene: TRBJ2-7
CDR3 protein: CASSSGTRGYEQYF

D gene: .
V gene: TRBV12-3/TRBV12-4
J gene: TRBJ1-1
CDR3 protein: CASSFFQGTEAFF

D gene: .
V gene: TRBV7-2
J gene: TRBJ2-7
CDR3 protein: CASSFQASRSYEQYF

D gene: .
V gene: TRBV27
J gene: TRBJ2-7
CDR3 protein: CASSQKRSTTGFTYEQYF

D gene: .
V gene: TRBV5-1
J gene: TRBJ2-7
CDR3 protein: CASSSQGSSSYEQYF

D gene: .
V gene: TRBV10-3
J gene: TRBJ2-5
CDR3 protein: CAISSPAGETQYF

D gene: .
V gene: TRBV6-5
J gene: TRBJ2-1
CDR3 protein: CASSYSGRDDEQFF

D gene: .
V gene: TRBV6-2/TRBV6-3
J gene: TRBJ1-1
CDR3 protein: CASSNRAVNTEAFF

D gene: .
V gene: TRBV5-1
J gene: TRBJ2-6
CDR3 protein: CASGLIGANVLTF

D gene: .
V gene: TRBV11-2
J gene: TRBJ1-1
CDR3 protein: CAIANERVTEAFF

D gene: .
V gene: TRBV20-1
J gene: TRBJ2-7
CDR3 protein: CSAPKSGSSYEQYF

D gene: TRBD1
V gene: TRBV19
J gene: TRBJ1-6
CDR3 protein: CASSRTGGSPLHF

D gene: .
V gene: TRBV27
J gene: TRBJ1-3
CDR3 protein: CASSPWGRGTGNTIYF

D gene: .
V gene: TRBV10-3
J gene: TRBJ1-1
CDR3 protein: CAISESRSGEAFF

D gene: .
V gene: TRBV7-6
J gene: TRBJ1-2
CDR3 protein: CASSLASRDAGYTF

D gene: .
V gene: TRBV12-3/TRBV12-4
J gene: TRBJ1-3
CDR3 protein: CASSAHPSGNTIYF

D gene: .
V gene: TRBV4-2
J gene: TRBJ1-2
CDR3 protein: CASSQRTDNYGYTF

D gene: .
V gene: TRBV7-2
J gene: TRBJ2-3
CDR3 protein: CATQERGWGTDTQYF

D gene: TRBD1
V gene: TRBV29-1
J gene: TRBJ2-1
CDR3 protein: CSVDERRTGNNEQFF

D gene: .
V gene: TRBV7-2
J gene: TRBJ1-1
CDR3 protein: CASSLRGRDTEAFF

D gene: .
V gene: TRBV7-8
J gene: TRBJ2-1
CDR3 protein: CASSPQGLSTYNEQFF

D gene: .
V gene: TRBV7-9
J gene: TRBJ1-5
CDR3 protein: CASSLKSDQPQHF

D gene: .
V gene: TRBV5-1
J gene: TRBJ2-7
CDR3 protein: CASSRTAWGSYEQYF